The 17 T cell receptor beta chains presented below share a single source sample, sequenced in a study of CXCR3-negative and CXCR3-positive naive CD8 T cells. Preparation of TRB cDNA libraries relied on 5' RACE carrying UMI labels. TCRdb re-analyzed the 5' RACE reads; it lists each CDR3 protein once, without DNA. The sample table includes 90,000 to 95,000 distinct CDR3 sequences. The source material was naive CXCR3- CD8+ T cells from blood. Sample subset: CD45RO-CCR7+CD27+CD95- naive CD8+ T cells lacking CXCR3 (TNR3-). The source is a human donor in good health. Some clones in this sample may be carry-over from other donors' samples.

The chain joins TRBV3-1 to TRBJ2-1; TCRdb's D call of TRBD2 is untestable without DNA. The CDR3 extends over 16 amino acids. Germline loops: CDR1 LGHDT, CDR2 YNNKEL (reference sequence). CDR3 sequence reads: CASSPELAPPYNEQFF.

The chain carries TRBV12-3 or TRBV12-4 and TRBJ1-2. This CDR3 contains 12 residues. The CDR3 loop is CAIRLPTDGYTF.

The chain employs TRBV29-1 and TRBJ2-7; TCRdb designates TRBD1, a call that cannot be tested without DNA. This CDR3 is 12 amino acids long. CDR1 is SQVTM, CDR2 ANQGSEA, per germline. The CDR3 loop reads CSVRDSSYEQYF.

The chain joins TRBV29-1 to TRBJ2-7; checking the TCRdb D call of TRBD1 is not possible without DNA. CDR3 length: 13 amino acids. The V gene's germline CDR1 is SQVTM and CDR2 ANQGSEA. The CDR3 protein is CSAIGGQGTEQYF.

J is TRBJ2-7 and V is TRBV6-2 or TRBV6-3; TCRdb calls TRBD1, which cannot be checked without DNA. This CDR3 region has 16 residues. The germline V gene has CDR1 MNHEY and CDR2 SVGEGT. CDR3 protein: CASSYSEGPGVDEQYF.

Here the CDR3 reads CASSLAGISGYTF. The genes are TRBV5-1 and TRBJ1-2. From germline, CDR1 is SGHRS and CDR2 YFSETQ. The CDR3 loop spans 13 amino acids.

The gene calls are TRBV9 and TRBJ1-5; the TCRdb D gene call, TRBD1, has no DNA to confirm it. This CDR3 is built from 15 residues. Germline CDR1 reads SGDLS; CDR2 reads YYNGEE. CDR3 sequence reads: CASSVGQGESQPQHF.

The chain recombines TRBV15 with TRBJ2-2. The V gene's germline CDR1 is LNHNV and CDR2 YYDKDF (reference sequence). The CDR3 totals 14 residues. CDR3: CATSRTSLNGELFF.

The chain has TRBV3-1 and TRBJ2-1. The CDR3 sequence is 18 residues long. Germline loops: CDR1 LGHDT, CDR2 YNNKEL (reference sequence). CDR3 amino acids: CASSQDPQSGVDRNEQFF.

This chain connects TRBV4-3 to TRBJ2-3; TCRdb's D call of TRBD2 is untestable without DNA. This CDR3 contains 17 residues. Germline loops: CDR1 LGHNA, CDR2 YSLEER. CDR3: CASSQTLAGGMSDTQYF.

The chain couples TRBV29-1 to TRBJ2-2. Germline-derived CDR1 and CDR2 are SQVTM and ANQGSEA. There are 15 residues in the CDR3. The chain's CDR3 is CSVEVGTLNTGELFF.

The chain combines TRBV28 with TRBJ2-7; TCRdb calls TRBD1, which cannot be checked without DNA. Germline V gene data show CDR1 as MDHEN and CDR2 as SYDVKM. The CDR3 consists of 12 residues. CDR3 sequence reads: CASSSTGAEQYF.

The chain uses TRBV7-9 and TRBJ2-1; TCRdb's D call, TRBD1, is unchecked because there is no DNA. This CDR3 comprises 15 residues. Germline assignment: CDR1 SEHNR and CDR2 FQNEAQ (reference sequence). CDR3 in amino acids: CASSYQGAGYNEQFF. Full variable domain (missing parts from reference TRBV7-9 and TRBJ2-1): DTGVSQNPRHKITKRGQNVTFRCDPISEHNRLYWYRQTLGQGPEFLTYFQNEAQLEKSRLLSDRFSAERPKGSFSTLEIQRTEQGDSAMYLCASSYQGAGYNEQFFGPGTRLTVL.

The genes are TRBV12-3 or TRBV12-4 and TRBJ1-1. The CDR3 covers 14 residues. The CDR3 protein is CASSTARVNTEAFF.

The CDR3 sequence: CAINSLVNDEQYF. The genes are TRBV10-3 and TRBJ2-7. The CDR3 length is 13 residues. Looked up from germline, CDR1 is ENHRY and CDR2 is SYGVKD.

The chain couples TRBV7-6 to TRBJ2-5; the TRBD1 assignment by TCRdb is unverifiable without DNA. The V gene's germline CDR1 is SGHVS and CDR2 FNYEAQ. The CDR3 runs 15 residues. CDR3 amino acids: CASRQGQGIAETQYF.

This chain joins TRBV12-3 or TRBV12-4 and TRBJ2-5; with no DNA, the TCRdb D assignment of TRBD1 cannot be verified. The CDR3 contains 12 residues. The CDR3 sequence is CASSVQGETQYF.